Listed here are 13 T cell receptor beta chains from one sample, sequenced in a study of CD8 T cells in Susac syndrome. The authors reverse transcribed roughly 0.5 to 1 ug RNA with random hexamers. TCRdb passed the immunoSEQ multiplex PCR reads through MiXCR, listing each CDR3 protein once. The sample yields roughly 100,000 distinct CDR3 sequences, less than 95% seen once. The sequencing input was CD8+ T cells from PBMCs. The receptors shown here come from a human donor with Susac syndrome.

The chain uses TRBV5-1 and TRBJ2-3, with 7 bases fitting TRBD2. CDR3 length: 12 residues. Germline V CDR1 and CDR2: SGHRS, YFSETQ. The ends lost 6 bases at V and 4 bases at J; junction bases unmatched: 2. The CDR3 DNA reads TGCGCCAGCATGAGCGGGGCAGATACGCAGTATTTT. Its translation: CASMSGADTQYF.

V is TRBV20-1 and J is TRBJ2-3; 9 nucleotides line up with TRBD2. Germline CDR1 DFQATT, CDR2 SNEGSKA (reference sequence). This CDR3 is 15 amino acids long. After removal of 2 bases from V and 1 base from J, the junction contained 4 bases not matched to a gene. The CDR3 sequence is CSARSSGGRTDTQYF. The DNA for the CDR3 is TGCAGTGCTAGAAGCAGCGGGGGGCGCACAGATACGCAGTATTTT.

The V call is TRBV2, the J call TRBJ2-2; no clear D gene. V was clipped by 3 bases and J by 1 base, with 3 bases between them. Germline CDR1 SNHLY, CDR2 FYNNEI. This CDR3 contains 13 residues. The CDR3: CASSDKNTGELFF. In DNA form, the CDR3 reads TGTGCCAGCAGTGATAAGAACACCGGGGAGCTGTTTTTT.

This clonotype was detected once. The J gene is TRBJ2-7, the V gene TRBV20-1, with 7 nucleotides matching TRBD1. J was trimmed by 2 bases and V by 4 bases; bases with no gene match: 8. The CDR3 sequence is 14 residues long. Looked up from germline, CDR1 is DFQATT and CDR2 is SNEGSKA (reference sequence). CDR3 sequence (DNA): TGCAGTGCTAACCCGGGACAGCGAGCCTACGAGCAGTACTTC. It is translated as CSANPGQRAYEQYF.

The chain links TRBV27 to TRBJ1-2; TRBD1 agrees at 9 bases. There are 12 residues in the CDR3. Germline trimming cut 7 bases from V and 4 bases from J; bases unmatched to any gene: 1. Germline values: CDR1 MNHEY, CDR2 SMNVEV (reference sequence). CDR3 in DNA: TGTGCCAGCACGACAGGGGGCTATGGCTACACCTTC. It specifies CASTTGGYGYTF.

The chain recombines TRBV25-1 with TRBJ1-6, with D unresolved. In germline, CDR1 is MGHDK, CDR2 SYGVNS. This CDR3 contains 13 residues. Trimming took 4 bases from V and 10 from J, leaving 11 bases between them. The CDR3 bases are TGTGCCAGCAGTGGGCCGGGGAGATCACCCCTCCACTTT. This codes for CASSGPGRSPLHF. Together with reference TRBV25-1 and TRBJ1-6, the CDR3 gives the full variable domain: EADIYQTPRYLVIGTGKKITLECSQTMGHDKMYWYQQDPGMELHLIHYSYGVNSTEKGDLSSESTVSRIRTEHFPLTLESARPSHTSQYLCASSGPGRSPLHFGNGTRLTVT.

J is TRBJ2-1 and V is TRBV29-1; 12 bases line up with TRBD1. The V gene's germline CDR1 is SQVTM and CDR2 ANQGSEA. CDR3 length: 14 amino acids. J lost 10 bases, V lost 7 bases, and 11 bases had no gene match. The chain's CDR3 is CSADRDRGPREQFF. The CDR3 DNA reads as TGCAGCGCCGACCGGGACAGGGGGCCAAGGGAGCAGTTCTTC.

The chain uses TRBV27 and TRBJ2-1; 11 bases are a match to TRBD1. With 5 bases clipped from V and 6 bases from J, the junction kept 6 bases outside the gene matches. CDR3 length: 15 residues. The germline V gene encodes CDR1 MNHEY and CDR2 SMNVEV (reference sequence). The CDR3 DNA reads as TGTGCCAGCAGTCCCGGACAGGGGGCTGTCAATGAGCAGTTCTTC. The encoded protein is CASSPGQGAVNEQFF.

The chain has TRBV4-2 and TRBJ1-1; tentative D call: TRBD1 (5 bases). V was shortened by 0 bases and J by 2 bases, with 10 bases between the two germline ends. Germline lookup yields CDR1 LGHNA and CDR2 YNFKEQ. The CDR3 consists of 15 residues. The CDR3 sequence: CASSQEEGTNTEAFF. Written as DNA, the CDR3 is TGTGCCAGCAGCCAAGAAGAGGGGACTAACACTGAAGCTTTCTTT.

As DNA, the CDR3 is TGTGCCATCAATGGGACTAGCTTTGCTACGCAGTATTTT. Translation gives CAINGTSFATQYF. The chain has TRBV10-3 and TRBJ2-3; 9 nucleotides match TRBD2. The trim removed 7 bases at V and 8 bases at J, leaving 7 bases unmatched. CDR3 length equals 13 residues. CDR1 is ENHRY, CDR2 SYGVKD, per germline.

The chain couples TRBV29-1 to TRBJ1-2, with 8 positions matching TRBD1. Germline CDR1 SQVTM, CDR2 ANQGSEA. There are 13 residues in the CDR3. The junction had 7 bases not matched to a gene; V was cut back by 6 bases and J by 4 bases. The DNA of the CDR3 is TGCAGCGTAGACCCAGGGGGCCCCTATGGCTACACCTTC. It is translated as CSVDPGGPYGYTF.

V and J are TRBV21-1 and TRBJ2-7; the listed D gene, TRBD1, was not tested against the DNA. TRBV21-1 is described as a pseudogene. This CDR3 has 13 amino acids. The CDR3 loop reads CASSNLSGRGQYF. In nucleotides, the CDR3 is TGTGCCAGCAGCAACCTCTCTGGGCGGGGGCAGTACTTC.

CDR3 DNA sequence: TGTGCCAGCAGTACAGCGGGGGGAGAGCAGTTCTTC. Residues: CASSTAGGEQFF. This rearrangement joins TRBV7-6 to TRBJ2-1, with 9 bases fitting TRBD2. V lost 6 bases and J lost 10; bases outside the gene matches: 4. Per germline, CDR1 SGHVS and CDR2 FNYEAQ. This CDR3 comprises 12 residues.